The 22 T cell receptor beta chains below all came from one sample that was sequenced in a study of cytomegalovirus exposure and HLA in healthy donors. The PCR was carried out with 60 Vbeta primers and 13 Jbeta primers. Sequencing was performed with immunoSEQ multiplex PCR; in TCRdb, only in-frame clones are kept and a portion is missing. The table records about 190,000 clones, about 87% of them present only once. What was sequenced was PBMCs. These receptor sequences come from a woman in her late teens or twenties in good health and CMV-seronegative.

The chain combines TRBV5-1 with TRBJ2-7; TRBD2 is a possible D gene (6 bases). V was shortened by 2 bases and J by 2 bases, with 11 bases between the two germline ends. The CDR3 loop spans 14 amino acids. Per germline, CDR1 SGHRS and CDR2 YFSETQ. CDR3 bases: TGCGCCAGCAGCTTCCGGGACTCGACCTACGAGCAGTACTTC. Its protein product is CASSFRDSTYEQYF. The whole variable domain, filled in from reference TRBV5-1 and TRBJ2-7, reads KAGVTQTPRYLIKTRGQQVTLSCSPISGHRSVSWYQQTPGQGLQFLFEYFSETQRNKGNFPGRFSGRQFSNSRSEMNVSTLELGDSALYLCASSFRDSTYEQYFGPGTRLTVT.

This chain uses TRBV19 with TRBJ2-1, with 7 nucleotides matching TRBD2. Germline CDR1 LNHDA, CDR2 SQIVND (reference sequence). The CDR3 has 15 residues. The junction had 3 bases not matched to a gene; V was cut back by 2 bases and J by 2 bases. CDR3 nucleotide sequence: TGTGCCAGTAGTATAAGCGGGATCCCCTACAATGAGCAGTTCTTC. As protein: CASSISGIPYNEQFF.

This clone was counted a few times. The chain combines TRBV18 with TRBJ1-4, with a possible D match to TRBD1 (6 bases). Germline CDR1 reads KGHSH; CDR2 reads LQKENI. The V end lost 0 bases, the J end lost 4 bases, and 12 bases lay between the germline ends. This CDR3 comprises 16 residues. Here the CDR3 DNA reads TGTGCCAGCTCACCACCAAATAGGGGACATAATGAAAAACTGTTTTTT. Protein sequence: CASSPPNRGHNEKLFF.

This chain connects TRBV9 to TRBJ2-1; no reliable D call. With 9 bases removed from V and 5 bases from J, the gap between germline ends came to 15 bases. Germline V gene sequence: CDR1 SGDLS, CDR2 YYNGEE. This CDR3 comprises 13 residues. CDR3 protein: CATSRPEDNEQFF. For the CDR3, the DNA is TGTGCCACTTCCCGGCCAGAGGACAATGAGCAGTTCTTC. Using reference TRBV9 and TRBJ2-1 for the parts outside the CDR3, the full variable domain is DSGVTQTPKHLITATGQRVTLRCSPRSGDLSVYWYQQSLDQGLQFLIQYYNGEERAKGNILERFSAQQFPDLHSELNLSSLELGDSALYFCATSRPEDNEQFFGPGTRLTVL.

The rearrangement joins TRBV27 to TRBJ2-7, with a possible D match to TRBD2 (5 bases). Trimming left V 3 bases short and J 1 base short, with 10 bases between. This CDR3 region has 14 residues. Looked up from germline, CDR1 is MNHEY and CDR2 is SMNVEV (reference sequence). The CDR3 loop reads CASSFRGGSYEQYF. The CDR3 region has the DNA TGTGCCAGCAGTTTTCGAGGAGGTTCCTACGAGCAGTACTTC.

CDR3 in amino acids: CASSTPGTGPNEKLFF. The CDR3 DNA is TGTGCCAGCAGCACTCCCGGGACAGGTCCTAATGAAAAACTGTTTTTT. The chain uses TRBV9 and TRBJ1-4; 8 bases line up with TRBD1. There are 16 residues in the CDR3. V gave up 4 bases and J gave up 3 bases; unmatched junction bases: 8. Germline V gives CDR1 SGDLS, CDR2 YYNGEE.

The chain couples TRBV19 to TRBJ1-3; TRBD1 is a possible D gene (5 bases). The CDR3 runs to 15 residues. Germline CDR1 is LNHDA and CDR2 is SQIVND (reference sequence). Trimming cost V 8 bases and J 4 bases, with 18 bases left between them. The CDR3 coding sequence is TGTGCCAGTTCTACACAAGGGAGGGGAGGAAACACCATATATTTT. It specifies CASSTQGRGGNTIYF.

CDR3 sequence reads: CAWSSENIQYF. In nucleotides, the CDR3 is TGTGCCTGGAGTTCCGAAAACATTCAGTACTTC. This rearrangement joins TRBV30 to TRBJ2-4; no clear D gene. The V end was cut by 2 bases, the J end by 5 bases, with 4 bases between. The CDR3 has 11 amino acids. The germline V gene encodes CDR1 GTSNPN and CDR2 SVGIG (reference sequence).

The genes are TRBV10-2 and TRBJ2-3; D unresolved. CDR1 and CDR2 from the germline V gene are WSHSY and SAAADI. The length of the CDR3 is 12 residues. V gave up 8 bases and J gave up 3 bases, with 9 bases separating them. The CDR3 loop reads CASGPRTDTQYF. The CDR3 DNA follows: TGCGCCAGCGGGCCCCGGACAGATACGCAGTATTTT.

This chain uses TRBV9 with TRBJ2-5; D is perhaps TRBD1 (5 bases). The V gene lost 0 bases and the J gene lost 5 bases, with 14 bases spanning the gap. Looked up from germline, CDR1 is SGDLS and CDR2 is YYNGEE. The length of the CDR3 is 15 residues. The CDR3 nucleotides read TGTGCCAGCAGCGTAGAGGGCAGGGCGGTGGAGACCCAGTACTTC. Encoded protein: CASSVEGRAVETQYF.

The chain combines TRBV30 with TRBJ1-3, with D hard to call. CDR1 is GTSNPN, CDR2 SVGIG, per germline (reference sequence). This CDR3 contains 12 residues. Between the trimmed V and J ends, which lost 3 bases and 3 bases, there was a span of 6 bases. Here the CDR3 DNA reads TGTGCCTGGAGCGCGAGTGGAAACACCATATATTTT. Translation gives CAWSASGNTIYF.

The chain has TRBV30 and TRBJ2-7, with a possible D match to TRBD2 (6 bases). CDR3 length: 14 residues. From germline, CDR1 is GTSNPN and CDR2 SVGIG (reference sequence). CDR3 amino acids: CAYENRVGGSEQYF. As DNA, the CDR3 is TGTGCTTATGAAAATCGGGTCGGGGGAAGCGAGCAGTACTTC.

In the case of this clone: One junction end disagrees with the germline gene, perhaps due to a read error. The chain uses TRBV7-9 and TRBJ1-2; D may be TRBD1 (6 bases). Looked up from germline, CDR1 is SEHNR and CDR2 is FQNEAQ (reference sequence). This CDR3 contains 15 residues. The CDR3 sequence is CSSSPRTAHSDGYTF. Here the CDR3 DNA reads TGTTCCAGCAGCCCTCGGACAGCTCATTCCGATGGCTACACCTTC.

This clone showed up just a few times. The genes are TRBV7-9 and TRBJ1-2; TRBD1 is a possible D gene (5 bases). Germline V gene lookup returns CDR1 SEHNR and CDR2 FQNEAQ (reference sequence). Trimming removed 1 base from V and 3 bases from J, with 12 bases in between. CDR3 length: 15 residues. CDR3 coding DNA: TGTGCCAGCAGCTTAGGGCATCAGGGCGACTATGGCTACACCTTC. Protein sequence: CASSLGHQGDYGYTF.

The V and J genes are TRBV7-2 and TRBJ1-2; D gene ambiguous. The CDR3 loop spans 13 amino acids. The ends were cut back, 4 bases at V and 8 bases at J, with 14 bases in the middle. Germline V gives CDR1 SGHTA, CDR2 FQGNSA. The CDR3 DNA sequence: TGTGCCAGCAGCTCATTTCAGAGGGTCGGCTACACCTTC. It codes for CASSSFQRVGYTF.

The gene calls are TRBV6-5 and TRBJ2-7; D gene ambiguous. CDR3 length: 13 amino acids. Trimming took 0 bases from V and 5 from J, leaving 8 bases between them. Germline V gene sequence: CDR1 MNHEY, CDR2 SVGAGI. This CDR3 reads CASSYSFPDEQYF. The CDR3 DNA is TGTGCCAGCAGTTACTCTTTCCCTGACGAGCAGTACTTC.

This chain uses TRBV30 with TRBJ2-7; 8 nucleotides match TRBD1. The CDR3 runs 13 residues. Losses at the gene ends were 5 bases for V and 3 bases for J; bases not matched to a gene: 6. Germline V gene data show CDR1 as GTSNPN and CDR2 as SVGIG (reference sequence). The CDR3 DNA follows: TGTGCCTGGGAGGGACAGGCTAGCTACGAGCAGTACTTC. Protein product: CAWEGQASYEQYF.

The gene calls are TRBV2 and TRBJ1-5; possible D gene TRBD1, 6 bases. Trimming removed 5 bases from V and 4 bases from J, with 6 bases in between. Germline V lookup: CDR1 SNHLY, CDR2 FYNNEI. The CDR3 extends over 12 amino acids. The CDR3 region is CASSRGNQPQHF. The CDR3, as DNA: TGTGCCAGCAGTAGGGGGAATCAGCCCCAGCATTTT.

The sample holds one count of this clone. The CDR3 DNA is TGTGCCAGCAGTGCCGGGACTGCGGCTAACTATGGCTACACCTTC. Translated: CASSAGTAANYGYTF. V is TRBV6-4 and J is TRBJ1-2; a possible D gene is TRBD1 (5 bases). The CDR3 loop spans 15 amino acids. The germline gives CDR1 MRHNA, CDR2 SNTAGT. Trimming left V 4 bases short and J 0 bases short, with 12 bases between.

Here the CDR3 DNA reads TGTGCCAGCAGTTCGGACAGGGAGAACTATGGCTACACCTTC. This encodes CASSSDRENYGYTF. The rearrangement uses TRBV5-6 and TRBJ1-2; TRBD1 matches at 8 bases. The CDR3 length is 14 residues. Germline V gene sequence: CDR1 SGHDT, CDR2 YYEEEE. With V trimmed by 5 bases and J by 2 bases, 5 bases remained unmatched.

The rearrangement links TRBV5-4 to TRBJ2-3; no reliable D call. V lost 4 bases and J 0 bases, leaving 12 bases between the germline ends. The CDR3 loop spans 15 amino acids. Germline V gene data show CDR1 as SGHNT and CDR2 as YYREEE (reference sequence). The CDR3 region is CASSPAVLSTDTQYF. CDR3 bases: TGTGCCAGCAGCCCGGCGGTCCTAAGCACAGATACGCAGTATTTT.

The chain joins TRBV13 to TRBJ2-1; perhaps TRBD1 as D (6 bases). Trimming shortened V by 5 bases and J by 4 bases, and 15 bases separated the two germline ends. Germline-derived CDR1 and CDR2 are PRHDT and FYEKMQ (reference sequence). This CDR3 contains 15 residues. The CDR3 bases are TGTGCCAGCAGCCAGGGGCGGGCAAAATACAATGAGCAGTTCTTC. It specifies CASSQGRAKYNEQFF.